Presented here are 2 T cell receptor beta chains from one specimen sequenced in a study of blood T cell repertoires in COVID-19. Sequenced by immunoSEQ multiplex PCR; TCRdb stores in-frame clones only, minus some. The sample has fewer than 100,000 clones, more than 80% seen once. Material for sequencing was peripheral blood. All receptors derive from a woman older than 75 with acute or convalescent COVID-19.

Worth noting for this clone: As the CDR3 is not closed by the conserved phenylalanine or tryptophan, this likely results from a read error. The rearrangement joins TRBV2 to TRBJ1-2; D might be TRBD1 (6 bases). V shed 6 bases and J shed 7 bases, with 15 bases lying between them. This CDR3 has 13 amino acids. Germline assignment: CDR1 SNHLY and CDR2 FYNNEI. CDR3 sequence reads: CASSKGEASGYTV. In DNA, the CDR3 is TGTGCCAGCAGCAAGGGGGAAGCGAGTGGCTACACCGTC.

This chain links TRBV6-5 with TRBJ1-1; D gene ambiguous. The V end was cut by 5 bases, the J end by 3 bases, with 10 bases between. CDR1 MNHEY and CDR2 SVGAGI come from the germline V gene. The CDR3 is 13 residues long. DNA of the CDR3: TGTGCCAGCAGTACCGGAGGGTACACTGAAGCTTTCTTT. The encoded protein is CASSTGGYTEAFF.